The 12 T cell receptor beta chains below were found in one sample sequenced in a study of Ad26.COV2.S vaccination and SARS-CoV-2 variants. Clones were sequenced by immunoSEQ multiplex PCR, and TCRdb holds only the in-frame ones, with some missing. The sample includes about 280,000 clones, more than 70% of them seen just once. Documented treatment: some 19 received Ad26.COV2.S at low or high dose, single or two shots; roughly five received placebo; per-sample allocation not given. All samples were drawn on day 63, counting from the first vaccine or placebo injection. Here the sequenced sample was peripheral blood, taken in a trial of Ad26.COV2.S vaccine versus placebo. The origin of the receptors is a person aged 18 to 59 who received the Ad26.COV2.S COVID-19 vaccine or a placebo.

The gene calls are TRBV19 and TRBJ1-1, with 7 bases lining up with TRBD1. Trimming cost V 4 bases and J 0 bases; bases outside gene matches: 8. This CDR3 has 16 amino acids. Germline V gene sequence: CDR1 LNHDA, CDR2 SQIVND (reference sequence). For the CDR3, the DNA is TGTGCCAGTAGTAAGGCAGGGGGAGGGATGAACACTGAAGCTTTCTTT. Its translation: CASSKAGGGMNTEAFF.

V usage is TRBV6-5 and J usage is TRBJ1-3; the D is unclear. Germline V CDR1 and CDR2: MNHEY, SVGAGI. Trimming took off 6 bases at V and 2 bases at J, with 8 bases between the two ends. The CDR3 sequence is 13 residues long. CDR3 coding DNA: TGTGCCAGCAGAGTACCGACTGGAAACACCATATATTTT. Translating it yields CASRVPTGNTIYF.

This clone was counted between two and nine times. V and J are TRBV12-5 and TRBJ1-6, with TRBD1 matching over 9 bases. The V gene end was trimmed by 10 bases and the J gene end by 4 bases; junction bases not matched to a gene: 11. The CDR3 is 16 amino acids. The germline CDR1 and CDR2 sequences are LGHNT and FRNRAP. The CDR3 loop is CATQTGTGNYNSPLHF. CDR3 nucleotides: TGTGCTACCCAAACCGGGACAGGGAATTATAATTCACCCCTCCACTTT.

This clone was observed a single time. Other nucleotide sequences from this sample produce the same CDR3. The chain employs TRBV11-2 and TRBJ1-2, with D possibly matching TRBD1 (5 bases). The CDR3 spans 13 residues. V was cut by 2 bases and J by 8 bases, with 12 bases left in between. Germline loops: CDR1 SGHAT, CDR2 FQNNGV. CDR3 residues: CASSLRGADGYTF. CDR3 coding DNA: TGTGCCAGCAGCTTAAGAGGGGCGGACGGCTACACCTTC. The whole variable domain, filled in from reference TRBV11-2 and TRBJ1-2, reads EAGVAQSPRYKIIEKRQSVAFWCNPISGHATLYWYQQILGQGPKLLIQFQNNGVVDDSQLPKDRFSAERLKGVDSTLKIQPAKLEDSAVYLCASSLRGADGYTFGSGTRLTVV.

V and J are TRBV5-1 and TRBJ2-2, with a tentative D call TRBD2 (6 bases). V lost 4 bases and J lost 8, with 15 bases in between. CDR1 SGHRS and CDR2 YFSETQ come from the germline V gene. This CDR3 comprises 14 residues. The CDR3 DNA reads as TGCGCCAGCAGCCCTCGGACTAACGAGGGGGAGCTGTTTTTT. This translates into CASSPRTNEGELFF.

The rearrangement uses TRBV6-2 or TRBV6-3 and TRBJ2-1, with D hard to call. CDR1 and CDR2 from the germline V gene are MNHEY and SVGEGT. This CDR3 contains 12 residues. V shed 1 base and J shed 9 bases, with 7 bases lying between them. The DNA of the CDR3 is TGTGCCAGCAGTTACTTTCGGCTTGAGCAGTTCTTC. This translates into CASSYFRLEQFF.

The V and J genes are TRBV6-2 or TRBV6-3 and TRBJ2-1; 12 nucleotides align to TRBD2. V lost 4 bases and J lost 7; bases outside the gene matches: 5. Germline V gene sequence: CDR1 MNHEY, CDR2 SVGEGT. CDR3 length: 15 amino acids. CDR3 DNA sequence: TGTGCCAGCAGTTCACTAGCGGGAGGTATAAATGAGCAGTTCTTC. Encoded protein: CASSSLAGGINEQFF.

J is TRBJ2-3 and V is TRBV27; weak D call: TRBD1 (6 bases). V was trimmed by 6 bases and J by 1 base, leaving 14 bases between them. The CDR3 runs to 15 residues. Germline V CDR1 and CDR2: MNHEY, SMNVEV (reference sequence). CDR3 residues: CASSDRFWGTDTQYF. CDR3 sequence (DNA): TGTGCCAGCAGCGACAGGTTTTGGGGCACAGATACGCAGTATTTT.

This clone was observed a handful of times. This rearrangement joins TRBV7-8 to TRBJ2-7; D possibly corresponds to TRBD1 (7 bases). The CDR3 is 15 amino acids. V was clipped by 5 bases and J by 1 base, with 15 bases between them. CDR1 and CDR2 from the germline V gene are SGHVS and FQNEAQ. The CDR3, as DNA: TGTGCCAGCAGCGGGGCAGGGGGGTCTTCCTACGAGCAGTACTTC. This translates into CASSGAGGSSYEQYF.

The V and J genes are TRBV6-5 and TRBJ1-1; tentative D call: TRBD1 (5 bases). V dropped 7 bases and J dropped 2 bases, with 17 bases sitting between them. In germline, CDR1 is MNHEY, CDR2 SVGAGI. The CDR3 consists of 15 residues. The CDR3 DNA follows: TGTGCCAGCACTCCCGCTGACAGACTTAACACTGAAGCTTTCTTT. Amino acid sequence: CASTPADRLNTEAFF.

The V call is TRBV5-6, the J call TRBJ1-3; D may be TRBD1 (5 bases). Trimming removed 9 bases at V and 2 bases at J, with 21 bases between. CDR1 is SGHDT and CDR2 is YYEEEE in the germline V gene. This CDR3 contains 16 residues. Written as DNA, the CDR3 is TGTGCCACCACCCCCCTTGGAGGGGCACCTGGAAACACCATATATTTT. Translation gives CATTPLGGAPGNTIYF.

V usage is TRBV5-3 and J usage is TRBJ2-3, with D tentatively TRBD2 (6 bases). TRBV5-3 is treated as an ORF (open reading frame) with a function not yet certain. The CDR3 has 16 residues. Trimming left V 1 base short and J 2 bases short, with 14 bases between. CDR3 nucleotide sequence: TGTGCCAGAAGCTTGAGTCCGGGGCGGGACACAGATACGCAGTATTTT. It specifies CARSLSPGRDTDTQYF.